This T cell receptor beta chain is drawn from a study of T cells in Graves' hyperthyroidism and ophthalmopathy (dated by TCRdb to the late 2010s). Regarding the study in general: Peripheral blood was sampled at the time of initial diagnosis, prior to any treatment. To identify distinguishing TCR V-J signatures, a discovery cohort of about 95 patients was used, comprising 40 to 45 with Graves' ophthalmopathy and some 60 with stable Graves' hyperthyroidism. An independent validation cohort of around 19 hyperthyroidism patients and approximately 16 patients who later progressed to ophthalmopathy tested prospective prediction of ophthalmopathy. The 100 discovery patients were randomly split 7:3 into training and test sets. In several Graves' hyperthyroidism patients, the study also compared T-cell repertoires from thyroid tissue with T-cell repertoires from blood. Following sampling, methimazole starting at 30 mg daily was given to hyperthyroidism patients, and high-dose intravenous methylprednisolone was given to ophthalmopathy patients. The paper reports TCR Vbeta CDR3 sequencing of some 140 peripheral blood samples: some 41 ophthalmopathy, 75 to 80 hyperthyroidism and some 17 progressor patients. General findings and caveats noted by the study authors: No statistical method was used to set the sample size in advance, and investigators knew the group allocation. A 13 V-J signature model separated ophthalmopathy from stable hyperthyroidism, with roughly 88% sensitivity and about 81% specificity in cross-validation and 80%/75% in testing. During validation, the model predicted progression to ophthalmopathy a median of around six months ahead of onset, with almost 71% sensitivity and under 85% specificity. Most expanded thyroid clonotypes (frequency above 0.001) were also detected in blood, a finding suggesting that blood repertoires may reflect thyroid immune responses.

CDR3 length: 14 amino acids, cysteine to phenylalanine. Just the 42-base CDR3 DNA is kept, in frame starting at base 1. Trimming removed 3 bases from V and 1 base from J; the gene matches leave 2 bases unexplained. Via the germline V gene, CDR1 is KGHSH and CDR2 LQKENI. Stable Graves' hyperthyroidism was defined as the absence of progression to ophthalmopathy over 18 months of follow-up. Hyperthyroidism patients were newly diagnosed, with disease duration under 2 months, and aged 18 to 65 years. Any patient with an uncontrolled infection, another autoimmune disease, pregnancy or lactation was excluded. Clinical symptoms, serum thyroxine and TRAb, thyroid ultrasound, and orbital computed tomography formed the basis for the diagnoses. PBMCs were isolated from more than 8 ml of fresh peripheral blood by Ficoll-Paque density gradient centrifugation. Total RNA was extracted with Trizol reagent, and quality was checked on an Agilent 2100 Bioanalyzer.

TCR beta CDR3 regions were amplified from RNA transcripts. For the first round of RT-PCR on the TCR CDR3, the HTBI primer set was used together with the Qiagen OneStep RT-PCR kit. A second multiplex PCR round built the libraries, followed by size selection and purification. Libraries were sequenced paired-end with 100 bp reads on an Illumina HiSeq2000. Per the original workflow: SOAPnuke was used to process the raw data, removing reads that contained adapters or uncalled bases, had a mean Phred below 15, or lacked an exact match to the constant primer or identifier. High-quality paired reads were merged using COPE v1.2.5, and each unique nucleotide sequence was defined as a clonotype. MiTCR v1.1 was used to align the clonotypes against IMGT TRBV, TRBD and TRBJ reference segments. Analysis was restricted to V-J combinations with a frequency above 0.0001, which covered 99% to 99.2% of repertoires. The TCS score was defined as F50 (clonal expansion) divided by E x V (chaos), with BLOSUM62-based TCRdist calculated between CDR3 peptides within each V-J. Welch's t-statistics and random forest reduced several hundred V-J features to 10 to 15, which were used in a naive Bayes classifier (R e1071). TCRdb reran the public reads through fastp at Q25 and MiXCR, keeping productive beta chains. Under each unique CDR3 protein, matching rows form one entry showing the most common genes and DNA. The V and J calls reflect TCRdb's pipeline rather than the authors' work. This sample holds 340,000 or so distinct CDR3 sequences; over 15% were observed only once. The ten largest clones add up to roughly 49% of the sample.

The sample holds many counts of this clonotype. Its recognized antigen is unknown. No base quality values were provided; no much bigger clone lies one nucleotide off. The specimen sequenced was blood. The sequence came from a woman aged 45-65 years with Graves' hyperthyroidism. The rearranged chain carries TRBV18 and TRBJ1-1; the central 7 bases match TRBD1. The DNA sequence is TGTGCCAGCTCACCTGGGGACAGGAACACTGAAGCTTTCTTT. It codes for CASSPGDRNTEAFF.